The 18 T cell receptor beta chains below were found in one sample sequenced in a study of cytotoxic CD8 clonotypes in ibrutinib-treated CLL. Only in-frame clones appear in the TCRdb table, and some are missing; sequencing was by immunoSEQ multiplex PCR. The top ten hold around 5% of the sample, which has fewer than 100,000 clones, about 86% seen once. The sequences come from PBMCs, collected before ibrutinib treatment. These receptors originate from a human donor with chronic lymphocytic leukemia.

The gene calls are TRBV29-1 and TRBJ2-1; 11 bases line up with TRBD2. The V gene's germline CDR1 is SQVTM and CDR2 ANQGSEA. The ends lost 5 bases at V and 8 bases at J; junction bases unmatched: 2. There are 12 residues in the CDR3. In DNA form, the CDR3 reads TGCAGCGTTCTAGCGGGAGGCTATGAGCAGTTCTTC. Translation gives CSVLAGGYEQFF.

The V and J genes are TRBV5-6 and TRBJ2-1; 7 nucleotides line up with TRBD1. There are 15 residues in the CDR3. Germline CDR1 reads SGHDT; CDR2 reads YYEEEE. V shed 4 bases, J shed 0 bases, and the junction held 4 bases outside the gene matches. CDR3 nucleotides: TGTGCCAGCAGCGACAGGGCCCTCTCCTACAATGAGCAGTTCTTC. Encoded protein: CASSDRALSYNEQFF.

The V call is TRBV27, the J call TRBJ2-6; TRBD1 aligns across 8 bases. The V gene end was trimmed by 5 bases and the J gene end by 2 bases; junction bases not matched to a gene: 5. CDR1 is MNHEY and CDR2 is SMNVEV in the germline V gene (reference sequence). This CDR3 has 16 amino acids. This chain's CDR3 is CASSLRQGTGANVLTF. The CDR3 DNA reads TGTGCCAGCAGTCTGAGACAGGGGACTGGGGCCAACGTCCTGACTTTC.

J is TRBJ1-2 and V is TRBV6-6, with D possibly matching TRBD1 (5 bases). CDR1 is MNHNY and CDR2 is SVGAGI in the germline V gene (reference sequence). The CDR3 has 12 residues. Trimming left V 7 bases short and J 4 bases short, with 10 bases between. The chain's CDR3 is CASNQGTYGYTF. The CDR3 region has the DNA TGTGCCAGCAATCAGGGTACCTATGGCTACACCTTC.

The J gene is TRBJ1-4, the V gene TRBV28; TRBD1 matches at 8 bases. There are 15 residues in the CDR3. J was trimmed by 8 bases and V by 4 bases; bases with no gene match: 9. From germline, CDR1 is MDHEN and CDR2 SYDVKM. The CDR3 loop is CASSSSDRAYEKLFF. The CDR3, as DNA: TGTGCCAGCAGTTCATCGGACAGGGCTTACGAAAAACTGTTTTTT. Full variable domain (outside the CDR3, taken from reference TRBV28 and TRBJ1-4): DVKVTQSSRYLVKRTGEKVFLECVQDMDHENMFWYRQDPGLGLRLIYFSYDVKMKEKGDIPEGYSVSREKKERFSLILESASTNQTSMYLCASSSSDRAYEKLFFGSGTQLSVL.

The rearrangement joins TRBV7-3 to TRBJ1-1, with no clear D. The CDR3 consists of 13 residues. V lost 3 bases to trimming and J lost 5 bases, with 10 bases between them. Germline V lookup: CDR1 SGHTA, CDR2 FQGTGA. In DNA, the CDR3 is TGTGCCAGCAGCTTTGGCGGATCAACTGAAGCTTTCTTT. Translated: CASSFGGSTEAFF.

The chain has TRBV7-8 and TRBJ2-7; D gene unclear. The V end lost 6 bases, the J end lost 0 bases, and 15 bases lay between the germline ends. CDR3 size: 15 residues. From germline, CDR1 is SGHVS and CDR2 FQNEAQ. The CDR3 loop is CASSTLPIGSYEQYF. The CDR3 DNA is TGTGCCAGCAGTACACTCCCCATTGGCTCCTACGAGCAGTACTTC.

The CDR3 coding sequence is TGCGCCAGCAGCTTTCTGGGTGGCACTGAAGCTTTCTTT. This translates into CASSFLGGTEAFF. This rearrangement joins TRBV5-1 to TRBJ1-1; no clear D gene. With 2 bases removed from V and 4 bases from J, the gap between germline ends came to 9 bases. The V gene's germline CDR1 is SGHRS and CDR2 YFSETQ. The CDR3 contains 13 residues.

The V call is TRBV29-1, the J call TRBJ2-1; 15 bases map to TRBD2. J lost 5 bases, V lost 4 bases, and 3 bases had no gene match. This CDR3 has 15 residues. In germline, CDR1 is SQVTM, CDR2 ANQGSEA. The CDR3 DNA reads as TGCAGCGTTGTGGGGACTAGCGGGAGGAACAATGAGCAGTTCTTC. As protein: CSVVGTSGRNNEQFF.

This clone was seen just once. The chain recombines TRBV29-1 with TRBJ2-7; D may be TRBD1 (5 bases). V was cut by 0 bases and J by 2 bases, with 14 bases left in between. Germline values: CDR1 SQVTM, CDR2 ANQGSEA. The length of the CDR3 is 15 residues. CDR3 region: CSVEDRQSTAYEQYF. The CDR3 DNA reads TGCAGCGTTGAAGATAGACAGTCGACGGCCTACGAGCAGTACTTC.

The gene calls are TRBV27 and TRBJ2-4; TRBD1 might be the D (6 bases). The V gene's germline CDR1 is MNHEY and CDR2 SMNVEV (reference sequence). This CDR3 has 15 residues. Trimming took off 5 bases at V and 1 base at J, with 12 bases between the two ends. CDR3 DNA sequence: TGTGCCAGCAGTCCCAAGAGGGGGGCCAAAAACATTCAGTACTTC. It is translated as CASSPKRGAKNIQYF.

V is TRBV7-9 and J is TRBJ2-5, with TRBD2 matching 7 bases. The ends lost 7 bases at V and 2 bases at J; junction bases unmatched: 13. The V gene's germline CDR1 is SEHNR and CDR2 FQNEAQ (reference sequence). There are 16 residues in the CDR3. The CDR3 DNA reads TGTGCCAGCAACATCCGGGACTACGATGGGCAAGAGACCCAGTACTTC. This gives the protein CASNIRDYDGQETQYF.

The chain uses TRBV7-7 and TRBJ2-7; D is uncertain. CDR1 and CDR2 (germline): SSHAT, FNYEAQ (reference sequence). This CDR3 spans 9 amino acids. V dropped 11 bases and J dropped 5 bases, with 7 bases sitting between them. The CDR3 sequence: CAVGHEQYF. As DNA, the CDR3 is TGTGCCGTCGGCCACGAGCAGTACTTC.

V usage is TRBV5-1 and J usage is TRBJ2-5, with 10 bases matching TRBD2. Per the germline V gene, CDR1 is SGHRS and CDR2 is YFSETQ. V lost 5 bases and J lost 4; bases outside the gene matches: 5. The CDR3 spans 14 residues. The CDR3 region has the DNA TGCGCCAGCAGTCCCCTAGCGGGAGCAGAGACCCAGTACTTC. Translating gives CASSPLAGAETQYF.

This chain connects TRBV15 to TRBJ2-1; 8 nucleotides agree with TRBD2. This CDR3 spans 18 amino acids. J gave up 3 bases and V 1 base, and 11 bases lay outside the gene matches. The germline CDR1 and CDR2 sequences are LNHNV and YYDKDF (reference sequence). This chain's CDR3 is CATSRGHPSGSGYNEQFF. The CDR3 DNA is TGTGCCACCAGCAGAGGACATCCCAGCGGGAGCGGCTACAATGAGCAGTTCTTC.

The J gene is TRBJ2-3, the V gene TRBV14, with a weak D call TRBD1 (5 bases). V was trimmed by 2 bases and J by 3 bases, leaving 15 bases between them. The CDR3 extends over 16 amino acids. Germline CDR1 is SGHDN and CDR2 is FVKESK. This CDR3 is CASSQFGAGSTDTQYF. The CDR3 nucleotides read TGTGCCAGCAGCCAATTTGGGGCAGGGTCTACAGATACGCAGTATTTT.

This clone was found a few times. The rearrangement links TRBV28 to TRBJ1-5; possibly TRBD1 for D (6 bases). Trimming left V 11 bases short and J 0 bases short, with 23 bases between. This CDR3 has 17 amino acids. Germline V gives CDR1 MDHEN, CDR2 SYDVKM. The CDR3 loop is CAGSTNYDRNSNQPQHF. The CDR3 DNA reads as TGTGCCGGATCAACAAATTACGACAGGAATAGCAATCAGCCCCAGCATTTT.

The genes are TRBV7-6 and TRBJ2-3; D perhaps matches TRBD2 (6 bases). V lost 5 bases to trimming and J lost 0 bases, with 12 bases between them. The CDR3 consists of 15 residues. Germline CDR1 is SGHVS and CDR2 is FNYEAQ. In DNA form, the CDR3 reads TGTGCCAGCAGCGGAATGGGGGGTAGCACAGATACGCAGTATTTT. This sequence encodes CASSGMGGSTDTQYF.